These T cell receptor beta chains were read from a single sample in a study of T cells in localized non-small cell lung cancer. The repertoire was sequenced with immunoSEQ multiplex PCR; TCRdb's copy has only in-frame clones and lacks some. This repertoire shows about 92,000 clones, roughly 93% found once; its top ten account for 4.1%. This sample comprised PBMCs, obtained before any cancer treatment. These receptors came from a woman between 40 and 69 years old with stage II squamous cell lung carcinoma. The CDR3 runs from the conserved cysteine through the conserved F or W. D genes are given only for firm matches. Clone size appears in some rows only: once, few, many, or a class for an expanded clone.

TRBV7-2	TRBD1	TRBJ1-2	NA	TGTGCCAGCAGCTGGACAGGGGATTATGGCTACACCTTC	CASSWTGDYGYTF
TRBV11-2	TRBD1	TRBJ1-1	NA	TGTGCCAGCAGCTTAACAGGGGTGGGGTTCGGGGCTTTCTTT	CASSLTGVGFGAFF
TRBV29-1	TRBD2	TRBJ2-1	NA	TGCAGCGTTGGGGGGCTAGCGGGGGAGTGTTTCTTC	CSVGGLAGECFF
TRBV6-6	NA	TRBJ1-5	NA	TGTGCCAGCAGTTCGGTCATTGGGGCCAATCAGCCCCAGCATTTT	CASSSVIGANQPQHF
TRBV7-6	NA	TRBJ1-4	NA	TGTGCCAGCAGCCTATCGGGGGGGGCTAATGAAAAACTGTTTTTT	CASSLSGGANEKLFF
TRBV6-1	NA	TRBJ1-1	NA	TGTGCCAGCTCCCTCGCGGGCTTGAACACTGAAGCTTTCTTT	CASSLAGLNTEAFF
TRBV10-3	NA	TRBJ2-2	NA	TGTGCCACCAAGGGGGGGAACACCGGGGAGCTGTTTTTT	CATKGGNTGELFF
TRBV2	NA	TRBJ1-4	NA	TGTGCCAGCAGACTCTTTGCCGTTGCAACTAATGAAAAACTGTTTTTT	CASRLFAVATNEKLFF
TRBV11-2	NA	TRBJ2-3	NA	TGTGCCAGCAGACCCGGAAGCACAGATACGCAGTATTTT	CASRPGSTDTQYF
TRBV9	NA	TRBJ2-1	NA	TGTGCCAGCAGCGTAGTAGGTTGGGGTAGCTACAATGAGCAGTTCTTC	CASSVVGWGSYNEQFF
TRBV15	NA	TRBJ1-5	NA	TGTGCCACCAGCAGAGATCTAGGTAGCAATCAGCCCCAGCATTTT	CATSRDLGSNQPQHF
TRBV30	TRBD1	TRBJ1-1	NA	TGTGCCTGGAGTAAGGGGACAGCACTGAACACTGAAGCTTTCTTT	CAWSKGTALNTEAFF
TRBV18	TRBD1	TRBJ1-4	NA	TGTGCCAGCTCACCAGAGACAGGGGCTAGTTCGGCTGAAAAACTGTTTTTT	CASSPETGASSAEKLFF
TRBV28	NA	TRBJ1-2	NA	TGTGCCAGCAGTGGTCCGCCGGGGGGCTACACCTTC	CASSGPPGGYTF
TRBV27	NA	TRBJ1-6	NA	TGTGCCAGCGGGAGAAATTCACCCCTCCACTTT	CASGRNSPLHF
TRBV27	TRBD1	TRBJ1-6	NA	TGTGCCAGCAGCTGGACAGGGGTAGGTTCACCCCTCCACTTT	CASSWTGVGSPLHF
TRBV27	TRBD1	TRBJ2-5	NA	TGTGCCAGCAGGCGGCACAGGGGTGGAGAGACCCAGTACTTC	CASRRHRGGETQYF
TRBV6-5	NA	TRBJ1-1	once	TGTGCCATCCATCAGGGGCGTGAAGCTTTCTTT	CAIHQGREAFF
TRBV5-5	TRBD1	TRBJ2-6	NA	TGTGCCAGCACCGGACAGGTCCGCTCTGGGGCCAACGTCCTGACTTTC	CASTGQVRSGANVLTF
TRBV6-1	NA	TRBJ1-1	NA	TGTGCCAGCAGCCGAGAGGGGACCGCGGCTGAAGCTTTCTTT	CASSREGTAAEAFF
TRBV6-1	NA	TRBJ1-5	NA	TGTGCCAGCAGTCGCGGGAATCAGCCCCAGCATTTT	CASSRGNQPQHF
TRBV2	NA	TRBJ1-5	NA	TGTGCCAGCAGTGAAGGGGAGTTCGGACATCAGCCCCAGCATTTT	CASSEGEFGHQPQHF
TRBV6-1	NA	TRBJ2-7	once	TGTGCCAGCAGCGTAGGGGGGAGCTCCTACGAGCAGTACTTC	CASSVGGSSYEQYF
TRBV18	NA	TRBJ2-1	NA	TGTGCCAGCTCACCAGAAGTCTATGAGCAGTTCTTC	CASSPEVYEQFF
TRBV20-1	NA	TRBJ2-1	NA	TGCAGTGCTACGGGCCCAATCCAGTTCTTC	CSATGPIQFF
TRBV10-3	TRBD2	TRBJ2-5	NA	TGTGCCATCAGTGGGGGGGCCCCGGGACTAGCGGGCCAAGAGACCCAGTACTTC	CAISGGAPGLAGQETQYF
TRBV4-1	NA	TRBJ2-7	once	TGCGCCAGCAGCCAAGGAGCGGGTCGCGTCTACGAGCAGTACTTC	CASSQGAGRVYEQYF